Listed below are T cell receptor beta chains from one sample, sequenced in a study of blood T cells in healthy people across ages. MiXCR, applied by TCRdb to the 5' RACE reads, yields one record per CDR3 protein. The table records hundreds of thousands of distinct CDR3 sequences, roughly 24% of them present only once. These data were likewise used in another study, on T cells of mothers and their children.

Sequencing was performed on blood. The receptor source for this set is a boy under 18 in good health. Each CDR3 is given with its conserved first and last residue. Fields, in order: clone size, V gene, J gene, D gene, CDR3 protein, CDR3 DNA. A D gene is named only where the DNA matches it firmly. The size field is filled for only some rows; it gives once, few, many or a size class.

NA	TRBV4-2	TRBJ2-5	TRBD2	CASSPGTSGRGTQYF	TGTGCCAGCAGCCCGGGTACTAGCGGAAGGGGGACCCAGTACTTC
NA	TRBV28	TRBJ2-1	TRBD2	CASSLKRGSTYNEQFF	TGTGCCAGCAGTTTGAAGCGGGGGTCAACCTACAATGAGCAGTTCTTC
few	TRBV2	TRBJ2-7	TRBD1	CASSETGGFYEQYF	TGTGCCAGCAGTGAAACAGGGGGCTTCTACGAGCAGTACTTC
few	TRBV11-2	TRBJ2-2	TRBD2	CASSSITGLTNTGELFF	TGTGCCAGCAGCTCGATAACGGGACTAACGAACACCGGGGAGCTGTTTTTT
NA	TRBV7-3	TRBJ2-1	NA	CASSLTIGLYNEQFF	TGTGCCAGCAGCTTAACGATAGGCCTATACAATGAGCAGTTCTTC
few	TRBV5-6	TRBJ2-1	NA	CASSWGATGTMDEQFF	TGTGCCAGCAGCTGGGGGGCTACAGGTACAATGGATGAGCAGTTCTTC
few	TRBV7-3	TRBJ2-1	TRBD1	CASSRPGDRYNEQFF	TGTGCCAGCAGCAGACCTGGGGACAGATACAATGAGCAGTTCTTC
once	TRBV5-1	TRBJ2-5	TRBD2	CASSPTSGLETQYF	TGCGCCAGCAGCCCGACTAGCGGGCTGGAGACCCAGTACTTC
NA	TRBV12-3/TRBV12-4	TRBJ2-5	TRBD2	CASSLGEWLAGAQRLETQYF	TGTGCCAGCAGTTTAGGCGAGTGGCTAGCGGGGGCCCAGCGTTTAGAGACCCAGTACTTC
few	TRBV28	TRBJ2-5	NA	CASRGHREETQYF	TGTGCCAGCAGGGGACACCGGGAGGAGACCCAGTACTTC
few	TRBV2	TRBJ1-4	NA	CASRGHGEKLFF	TGTGCCAGCAGGGGACACGGAGAAAAACTGTTTTTT
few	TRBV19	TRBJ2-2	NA	CASSPIRGRGTGELFF	TGTGCCAGTAGTCCAATCAGGGGCCGTGGCACCGGGGAGCTGTTTTTT
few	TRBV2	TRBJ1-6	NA	CASSEESSSYNSPLHF	TGTGCCAGCAGTGAGGAGTCGAGCTCCTATAATTCACCCCTCCACTTT
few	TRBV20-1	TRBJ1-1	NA	CSVRMGEAFF	TGCAGTGTCAGGATGGGTGAAGCTTTCTTT